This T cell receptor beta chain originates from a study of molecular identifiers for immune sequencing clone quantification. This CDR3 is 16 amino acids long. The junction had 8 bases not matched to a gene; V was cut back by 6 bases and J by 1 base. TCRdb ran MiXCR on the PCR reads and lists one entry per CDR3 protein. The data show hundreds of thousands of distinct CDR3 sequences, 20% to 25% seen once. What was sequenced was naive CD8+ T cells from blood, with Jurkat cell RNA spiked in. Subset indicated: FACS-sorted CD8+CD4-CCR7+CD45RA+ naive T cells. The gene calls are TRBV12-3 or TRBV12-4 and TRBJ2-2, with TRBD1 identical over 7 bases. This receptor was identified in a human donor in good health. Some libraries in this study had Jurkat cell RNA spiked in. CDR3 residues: CASRFSRTGNTGELFF. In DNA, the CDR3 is TGTGCCAGCAGATTTAGTAGGACAGGGAACACCGGGGAGCTGTTTTTT.